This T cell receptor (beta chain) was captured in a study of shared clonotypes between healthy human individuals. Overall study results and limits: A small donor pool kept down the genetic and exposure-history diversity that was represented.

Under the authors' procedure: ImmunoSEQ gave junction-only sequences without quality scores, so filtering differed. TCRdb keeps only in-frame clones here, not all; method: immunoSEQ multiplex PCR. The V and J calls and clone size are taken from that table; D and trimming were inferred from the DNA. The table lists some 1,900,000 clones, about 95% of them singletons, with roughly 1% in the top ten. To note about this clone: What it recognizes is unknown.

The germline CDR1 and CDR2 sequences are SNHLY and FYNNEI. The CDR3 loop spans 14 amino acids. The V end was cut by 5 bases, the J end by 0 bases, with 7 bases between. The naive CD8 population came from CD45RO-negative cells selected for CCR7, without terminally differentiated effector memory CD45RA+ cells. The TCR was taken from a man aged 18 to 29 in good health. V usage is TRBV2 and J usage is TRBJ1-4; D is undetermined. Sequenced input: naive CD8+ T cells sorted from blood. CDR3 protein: CASSPAATNEKLFF. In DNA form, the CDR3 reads TGTGCCAGCAGTCCAGCAGCAACTAATGAAAAACTGTTTTTT.